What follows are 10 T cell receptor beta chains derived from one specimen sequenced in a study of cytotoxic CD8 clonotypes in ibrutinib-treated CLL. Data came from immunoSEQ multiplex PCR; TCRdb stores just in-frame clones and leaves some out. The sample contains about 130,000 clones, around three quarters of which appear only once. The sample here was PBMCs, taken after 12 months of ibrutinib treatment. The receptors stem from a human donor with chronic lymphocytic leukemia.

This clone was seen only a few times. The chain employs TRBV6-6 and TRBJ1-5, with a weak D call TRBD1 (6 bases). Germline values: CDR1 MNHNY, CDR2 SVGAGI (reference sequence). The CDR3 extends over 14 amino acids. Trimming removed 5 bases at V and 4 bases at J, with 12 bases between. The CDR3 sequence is CASSPGHLNQPQHF. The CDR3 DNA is TGTGCCAGCAGTCCGGGACACTTAAATCAGCCCCAGCATTTT.

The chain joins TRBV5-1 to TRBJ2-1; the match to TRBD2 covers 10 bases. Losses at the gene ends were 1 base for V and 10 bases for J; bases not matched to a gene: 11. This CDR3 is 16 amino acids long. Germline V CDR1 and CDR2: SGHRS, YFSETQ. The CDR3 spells CASSLSSSGSNREQFF. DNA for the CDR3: TGCGCCAGCAGCTTGTCTTCTAGCGGGAGTAATCGGGAGCAGTTCTTC.

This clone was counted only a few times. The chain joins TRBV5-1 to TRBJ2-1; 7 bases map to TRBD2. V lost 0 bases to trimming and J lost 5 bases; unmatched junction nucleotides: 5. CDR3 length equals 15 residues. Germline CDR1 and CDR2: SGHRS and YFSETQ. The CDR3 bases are TGCGCCAGCAGCTTGGTCGCGGGAGTGGACAATGAGCAGTTCTTC. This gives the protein CASSLVAGVDNEQFF.

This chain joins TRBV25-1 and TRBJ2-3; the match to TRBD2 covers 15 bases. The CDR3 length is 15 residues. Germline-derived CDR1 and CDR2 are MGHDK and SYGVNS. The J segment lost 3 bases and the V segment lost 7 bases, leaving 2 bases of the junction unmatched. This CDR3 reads CASTGLAGGTDTQYF. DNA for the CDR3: TGTGCCAGCACGGGACTAGCGGGAGGAACAGATACGCAGTATTTT. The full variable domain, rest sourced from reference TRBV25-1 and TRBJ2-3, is EADIYQTPRYLVIGTGKKITLECSQTMGHDKMYWYQQDPGMELHLIHYSYGVNSTEKGDLSSESTVSRIRTEHFPLTLESARPSHTSQYLCASTGLAGGTDTQYFGPGTRLTVL.

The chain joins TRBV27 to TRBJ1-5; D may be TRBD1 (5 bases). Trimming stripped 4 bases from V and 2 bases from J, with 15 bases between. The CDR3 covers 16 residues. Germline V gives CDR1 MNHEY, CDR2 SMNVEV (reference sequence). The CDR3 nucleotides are TGTGCCAGCAGTTGGGGTGGGGGAGTAGGCAATCAGCCCCAGCATTTT. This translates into CASSWGGGVGNQPQHF.

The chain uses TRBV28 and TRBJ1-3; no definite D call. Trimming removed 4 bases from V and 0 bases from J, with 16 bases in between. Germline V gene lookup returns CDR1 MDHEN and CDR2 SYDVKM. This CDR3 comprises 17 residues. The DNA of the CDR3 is TGTGCCAGCAGTTCCGAGTCAATGGGAGGCTCTGGAAACACCATATATTTT. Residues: CASSSESMGGSGNTIYF.

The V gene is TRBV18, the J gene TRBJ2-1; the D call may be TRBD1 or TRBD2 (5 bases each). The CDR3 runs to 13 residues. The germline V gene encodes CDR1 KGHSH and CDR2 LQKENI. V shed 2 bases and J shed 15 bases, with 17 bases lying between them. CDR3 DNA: TGTGCCAGCTCACCAGGAGGTTTGCAGGGTCCGTTCTTC. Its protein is CASSPGGLQGPFF.

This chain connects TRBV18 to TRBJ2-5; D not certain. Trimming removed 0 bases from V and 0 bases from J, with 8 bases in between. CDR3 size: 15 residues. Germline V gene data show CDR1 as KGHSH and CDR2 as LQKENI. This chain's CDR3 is CASSPPGYYQETQYF. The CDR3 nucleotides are TGTGCCAGCTCACCACCGGGATATTACCAAGAGACCCAGTACTTC.

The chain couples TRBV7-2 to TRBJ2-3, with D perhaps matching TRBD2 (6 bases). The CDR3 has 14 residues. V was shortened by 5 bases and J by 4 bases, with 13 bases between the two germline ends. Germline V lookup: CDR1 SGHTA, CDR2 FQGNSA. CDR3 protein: CASSLRLVADTQYF. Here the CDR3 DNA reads TGTGCCAGCAGCCTTCGACTAGTTGCAGATACGCAGTATTTT.

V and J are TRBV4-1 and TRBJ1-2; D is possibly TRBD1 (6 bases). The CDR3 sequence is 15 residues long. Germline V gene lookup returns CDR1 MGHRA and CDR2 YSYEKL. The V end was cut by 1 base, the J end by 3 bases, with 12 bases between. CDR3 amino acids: CASSQVYGGDYGYTF. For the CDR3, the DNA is TGCGCCAGCAGCCAAGTGTACGGGGGCGACTATGGCTACACCTTC.